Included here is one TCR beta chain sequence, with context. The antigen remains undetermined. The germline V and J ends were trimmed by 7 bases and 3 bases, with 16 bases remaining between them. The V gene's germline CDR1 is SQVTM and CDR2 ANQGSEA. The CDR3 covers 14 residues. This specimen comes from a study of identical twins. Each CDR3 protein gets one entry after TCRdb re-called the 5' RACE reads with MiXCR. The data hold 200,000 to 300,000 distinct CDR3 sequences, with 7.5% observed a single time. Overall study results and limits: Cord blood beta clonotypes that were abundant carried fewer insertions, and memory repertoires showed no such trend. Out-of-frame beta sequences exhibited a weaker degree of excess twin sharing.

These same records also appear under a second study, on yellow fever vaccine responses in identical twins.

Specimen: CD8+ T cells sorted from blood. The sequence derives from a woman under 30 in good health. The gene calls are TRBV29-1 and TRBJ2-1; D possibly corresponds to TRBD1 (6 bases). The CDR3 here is CSGKNDRHYNEQFF. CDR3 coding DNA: TGCAGCGGGAAAAACGACAGGCACTACAATGAGCAGTTCTTC.